What follows are 20 T cell receptor beta chains derived from one specimen sequenced in a study of T cells in localized non-small cell lung cancer. Using immunoSEQ multiplex PCR, the repertoire was profiled, and TCRdb retains in-frame clones only, with some absent. Of 70,000 to 100,000 clones in the sample, roughly 90% were seen once. Sequenced here: PBMCs, sampled before any cancer treatment. These receptors all stem from a woman between 35 and 70 years old with stage II squamous cell lung carcinoma.

The CDR3 bases are TGTGCCAGCAGTACTACCGGGACAGCGGGCGGGGAGCTGTTTTTT. Translating it yields CASSTTGTAGGELFF. The chain carries TRBV27 and TRBJ2-2, with TRBD1 as a possible D gene (7 bases). The CDR3 length is 15 residues. Germline CDR1 MNHEY, CDR2 SMNVEV (reference sequence). Trimming stripped 5 bases from V and 7 bases from J, with 17 bases between.

This clone occurred a few times. This rearrangement joins TRBV11-2 to TRBJ2-1; TRBD2 agrees at 15 bases. Germline V gene sequence: CDR1 SGHAT, CDR2 FQNNGV. This CDR3 has 18 residues. Unmatched junction bases numbered 3, after V lost 0 bases and J lost 3 bases. CDR3 coding DNA: TGTGCCAGCAGCTTAGAGGGACTAGCGGGAGGTTTCTACAATGAGCAGTTCTTC. Translating gives CASSLEGLAGGFYNEQFF.

The genes are TRBV6-1 and TRBJ2-7, with a possible D match to TRBD1 (5 bases). The germline CDR1 and CDR2 sequences are MNHNS and SASEGT. V was clipped by 7 bases and J by 2 bases, with 15 bases between them. The CDR3 covers 14 residues. The CDR3 here is CASTLTRQPYEQYF. CDR3 in DNA: TGTGCCAGCACCCTAACCCGACAGCCCTACGAGCAGTACTTC.

This clone was seen more than once but under ten times. The chain joins TRBV7-8 to TRBJ1-1; D might be TRBD1 (6 bases). The CDR3 consists of 13 residues. Between the trimmed V and J ends, which lost 2 bases and 4 bases, there was a span of 8 bases. Germline V gives CDR1 SGHVS, CDR2 FQNEAQ. The DNA of the CDR3 is TGTGCCAGCAGCTTAACAGGGTTCACTGAAGCTTTCTTT. The encoded protein is CASSLTGFTEAFF.

The genes are TRBV5-4 and TRBJ2-2; D not certain. The CDR3 has 15 amino acids. The V end lost 0 bases, the J end lost 4 bases, and 10 bases lay between the germline ends. Germline V gene data show CDR1 as SGHNT and CDR2 as YYREEE (reference sequence). The CDR3 DNA follows: TGTGCCAGCAGCTTGGGTATTGTCGGCACCGGGGAGCTGTTTTTT. Residues: CASSLGIVGTGELFF.

The V call is TRBV19, the J call TRBJ1-4, with 8 bases lining up with TRBD1. Germline V gene lookup returns CDR1 LNHDA and CDR2 SQIVND (reference sequence). J was trimmed by 5 bases and V by 4 bases; bases with no gene match: 6. The CDR3 totals 15 residues. As DNA, the CDR3 is TGTGCCAGTAGTAACCGGGACAGGCTAAATGAAAAACTGTTTTTT. Translation: CASSNRDRLNEKLFF.

V and J are TRBV5-1 and TRBJ1-1; TRBD1 might be the D (5 bases). Germline assignment: CDR1 SGHRS and CDR2 YFSETQ. Trimming took off 4 bases at V and 4 bases at J, with 17 bases between the two ends. The CDR3 covers 15 residues. This CDR3 reads CASSGQAGTITEAFF. CDR3 sequence (DNA): TGCGCCAGCAGCGGACAAGCAGGGACGATCACTGAAGCTTTCTTT. Full variable domain (remainder filled in from reference TRBV5-1 and TRBJ1-1): KAGVTQTPRYLIKTRGQQVTLSCSPISGHRSVSWYQQTPGQGLQFLFEYFSETQRNKGNFPGRFSGRQFSNSRSEMNVSTLELGDSALYLCASSGQAGTITEAFFGQGTRLTVV.

This chain links TRBV5-1 with TRBJ2-3; 9 bases map to TRBD2. Unmatched junction bases numbered 6, after V lost 0 bases and J lost 1 base. Germline lookup yields CDR1 SGHRS and CDR2 YFSETQ. The CDR3 sequence is 17 residues long. DNA for the CDR3: TGCGCCAGCAGCTTGGCTGGAGCGGGGGGCGGCACAGATACGCAGTATTTT. It yields the protein CASSLAGAGGGTDTQYF.

The rearrangement uses TRBV27 and TRBJ2-7; D might be TRBD1 or TRBD2, each matching 5 bases. V dropped 2 bases and J dropped 3 bases, with 11 bases sitting between them. Per the germline V gene, CDR1 is MNHEY and CDR2 is SMNVEV (reference sequence). The CDR3 is 14 residues long. CDR3 DNA: TGTGCCAGCAGTTTAGGGCCGGGGCTCTACGAGCAGTACTTC. This translates into CASSLGPGLYEQYF.

The chain links TRBV21-1 to TRBJ1-5; the table assigns TRBD1, which was not confirmed against the DNA. TRBV21-1 is termed a pseudogene. The CDR3 totals 17 residues. The CDR3 sequence: CASSLWVGDRGPQPQHF. The CDR3 bases are TGTGCCAGCAGCCTCTGGGTGGGAGACAGGGGGCCTCAGCCCCAGCATTTT.

This chain joins TRBV29-1 and TRBJ2-7; no reliable D call. Germline loops: CDR1 SQVTM, CDR2 ANQGSEA. The CDR3 has 13 amino acids. V lost 6 bases and J 3 bases, leaving 15 bases between the germline ends. The CDR3 region is CSVGEGKGYEQYF. The CDR3 bases are TGCAGCGTCGGAGAAGGAAAGGGCTACGAGCAGTACTTC.

The chain is built from TRBV7-9 and TRBJ1-2; 8 bases map to TRBD1. The J segment lost 6 bases and the V segment lost 5 bases, leaving 2 bases of the junction unmatched. Germline V gene lookup returns CDR1 SEHNR and CDR2 FQNEAQ (reference sequence). The CDR3 spans 12 residues. The CDR3 is CASSRDRNGYTF. The CDR3 DNA reads as TGTGCCAGCAGCCGGGACAGGAATGGCTACACCTTC.

The rearrangement uses TRBV19 and TRBJ2-3, with 7 bases matching TRBD2. Germline trimming cut 6 bases from V and 3 bases from J; bases unmatched to any gene: 15. Germline V CDR1 and CDR2: LNHDA, SQIVND (reference sequence). The CDR3 runs 17 residues. Written as DNA, the CDR3 is TGTGCCAGTAGCCCAACTAGGACTAGGGCACGGACAGATACGCAGTATTTT. As protein: CASSPTRTRARTDTQYF.

This chain joins TRBV12-5 and TRBJ2-3; 10 bases align to TRBD2. V was clipped by 6 bases and J by 0 bases; unmatched bases: 6. Germline-derived CDR1 and CDR2 are LGHNT and FRNRAP. The CDR3 is 16 amino acids. Here the CDR3 DNA reads TGTGCTAGTGGCCGCCAGACTAGCGGGAGCACAGATACGCAGTATTTT. As protein: CASGRQTSGSTDTQYF.

The CDR3 coding sequence is TGTGCCAGCAGTTCCGAAGGGATGGCGAGAAAAGCTTTCTTT. It translates to CASSSEGMARKAFF. This chain connects TRBV6-5 to TRBJ1-1; D call uncertain. The germline V gene encodes CDR1 MNHEY and CDR2 SVGAGI. V gave up 4 bases and J gave up 9 bases, with 18 bases separating them. The CDR3 loop spans 14 amino acids.

Here the CDR3 reads CAWSYRGGTQYF. CDR3 sequence (DNA): TGTGCCTGGAGTTATAGGGGCGGTACGCAGTATTTT. V is TRBV30 and J is TRBJ2-3, with D possibly being TRBD1 (5 bases). V dropped 2 bases and J dropped 8 bases, with 11 bases sitting between them. The CDR3 covers 12 residues. Looked up from germline, CDR1 is GTSNPN and CDR2 is SVGIG (reference sequence).

The chain recombines TRBV6-6 with TRBJ1-2, with D tentatively TRBD1 (5 bases). CDR1 MNHNY and CDR2 SVGAGI come from the germline V gene (reference sequence). With 0 bases removed from V and 8 bases from J, the gap between germline ends came to 13 bases. The CDR3 has 14 residues. The CDR3 DNA is TGTGCCAGCAGTTACTCCGGGGGGGAGAGGGGCTACACCTTC. Its translation: CASSYSGGERGYTF.

J is TRBJ1-2 and V is TRBV6-1; a possible D gene is TRBD1 (5 bases). The CDR3 runs to 13 residues. Looked up from germline, CDR1 is MNHNS and CDR2 is SASEGT. V gave up 0 bases and J gave up 8 bases, with 10 bases separating them. CDR3 coding DNA: TGTGCCAGCAGTGAAGCGTGGGGCGGGGGCTACACCTTC. This encodes CASSEAWGGGYTF.

V and J are TRBV5-1 and TRBJ2-3, with D unclear. Trimming left V 2 bases short and J 4 bases short, with 5 bases between. Germline-derived CDR1 and CDR2 are SGHRS and YFSETQ. This CDR3 is 12 amino acids long. The CDR3 here is CASSFPADTQYF. CDR3 nucleotide sequence: TGCGCCAGCAGCTTCCCGGCAGATACGCAGTATTTT. Filled out from reference TRBV5-1 and TRBJ2-3, the complete variable domain reads KAGVTQTPRYLIKTRGQQVTLSCSPISGHRSVSWYQQTPGQGLQFLFEYFSETQRNKGNFPGRFSGRQFSNSRSEMNVSTLELGDSALYLCASSFPADTQYFGPGTRLTVL.

The V gene is TRBV27, the J gene TRBJ2-7; tentative D call: TRBD2 (5 bases). Trimming left V 3 bases short and J 3 bases short, with 9 bases between. The germline V gene encodes CDR1 MNHEY and CDR2 SMNVEV (reference sequence). The CDR3 length is 13 residues. The CDR3 region is CASSFLRDYEQYF. The CDR3 nucleotides read TGTGCCAGCAGTTTCTTGAGGGACTACGAGCAGTACTTC.